This paragraph reports one T cell receptor beta chain. Antigen: not known. Germline V gives CDR1 SNHLY, CDR2 FYNNEI. Trimming cost V 7 bases and J 0 bases, with 16 bases left between them. The CDR3 contains 17 residues. The sample belongs to a study of early T cells in non-severe SARS-CoV-2 infection. Whole-study context: The study sequenced bulk RNA from unsorted whole blood, with chains unpaired.

TCRdb re-called the 5' RACE reads with MiXCR, one entry per CDR3 protein. Here the sample spans 30,000 to 45,000 distinct CDR3 sequences, 5.3% being singletons. Study-wide results and limits: Matches to VDJdb favored anti-spike CD8 responses and missed private and CD4 specificities.

The clonotype originates from an adult who was a healthcare worker with PCR-confirmed SARS-CoV-2 infection or an uninfected control (not recorded which). The sample taken for sequencing was whole blood. The rearrangement joins TRBV2 to TRBJ2-6, with D possibly TRBD2 on 6 matching bases. CDR3 in amino acids: CASTGGQINSGANVLTF. In DNA, the CDR3 is TGTGCCAGCACCGGAGGGCAGATTAACTCTGGGGCCAACGTCCTGACTTTC.